A single sample is the source of the 29 T cell receptor beta chains below, sequenced in a study of blood T cell repertoires in COVID-19. Repertoires were generated with immunoSEQ multiplex PCR, while TCRdb's copy carries only in-frame clones and drops some. The sample has about 240,000 clones, roughly 90% seen once. The sample was PBMCs or T cells enriched from blood (not recorded which). The receptors originated from a woman younger than 45 with acute COVID-19.

This chain links TRBV6-5 with TRBJ1-2; unclear D gene. CDR3 length: 13 amino acids. The germline V gene has CDR1 MNHEY and CDR2 SVGAGI. The V end lost 6 bases, the J end lost 4 bases, and 12 bases lay between the germline ends. DNA for the CDR3: TGTGCCAGCAGCGAGGCAGCCGTCTATGGCTACACCTTC. Translation gives CASSEAAVYGYTF.

The rearrangement joins TRBV18 to TRBJ1-1, with a tentative D call TRBD1 (5 bases). The CDR3 runs to 17 residues. V was cut by 5 bases and J by 6 bases, with 25 bases left in between. The germline CDR1 and CDR2 sequences are KGHSH and LQKENI. CDR3 nucleotides: TGTGCCAGCTCATTTGAGAGGGGAATAGCGGGTTATTCTGAAGCTTTCTTT. Protein sequence: CASSFERGIAGYSEAFF.

V and J are TRBV5-1 and TRBJ1-2, with TRBD1 matching 9 bases. The CDR3 sequence is 14 residues long. CDR1 and CDR2 (germline): SGHRS, YFSETQ. The trim removed 7 bases at V and 8 bases at J, leaving 12 bases unmatched. The CDR3 DNA follows: TGCGCCAGCCGACGGACACAGGGGGCTTACGGCTACACCTTC. Translated, it gives CASRRTQGAYGYTF.

DNA of the CDR3: TGCGCCAGCAGTGTTAGCGGGACAGATACGCAGTATTTT. Translation: CASSVSGTDTQYF. The chain combines TRBV10-1 with TRBJ2-3; 7 bases are shared with TRBD2. The germline gives CDR1 WNHNN, CDR2 SYGVQD (reference sequence). J gave up 3 bases and V 4 bases, and 1 base lay outside the gene matches. This CDR3 contains 13 residues.

This chain uses TRBV4-3 with TRBJ1-1, with TRBD1 matching over 7 bases. The V segment lost 2 bases and the J segment 1 base; nucleotides outside the gene matches: 4. The CDR3 has 15 amino acids. Per germline, CDR1 LGHNA and CDR2 YSLEER. Here the CDR3 DNA reads TGCGCCAGCAGCCAAACAGGGGCCGGGAACACTGAAGCTTTCTTT. Translating it yields CASSQTGAGNTEAFF.

This clone was counted between two and nine times. The chain carries TRBV7-2 and TRBJ1-5; D unclear. Per germline, CDR1 SGHTA and CDR2 FQGNSA. V lost 1 base and J lost 1, with 17 bases in between. The CDR3 spans 18 residues. CDR3 nucleotides: TGTGCCAGCAGCTTAGTTCATCAACGAACATTCAGCAATCAGCCCCAGCATTTT. This encodes CASSLVHQRTFSNQPQHF.

The chain links TRBV7-2 to TRBJ2-5; possible D gene TRBD1, 7 bases. The CDR3 has 16 residues. V was shortened by 6 bases and J by 5 bases, with 22 bases between the two germline ends. The V gene's germline CDR1 is SGHTA and CDR2 FQGNSA. The CDR3 protein is CASRPGQSFGGETQYF. The CDR3 DNA reads TGTGCCAGCAGACCGGGACAGAGCTTCGGAGGGGAGACCCAGTACTTC.

V gene TRBV19 combines with J gene TRBJ1-4, with D tentatively TRBD1 (6 bases). Germline CDR1 LNHDA, CDR2 SQIVND (reference sequence). This CDR3 is built from 14 residues. Deletions cut 9 bases from V and 8 bases from J, with 19 bases between. CDR3 region: CASTPGQRAEKLFF. CDR3 in DNA: TGTGCCAGCACGCCGGGACAAAGGGCGGAAAAACTGTTTTTT.

This chain joins TRBV5-1 and TRBJ2-2; D unresolved. Germline V gives CDR1 SGHRS, CDR2 YFSETQ. V was pared by 0 bases and J by 6 bases, with 6 bases between. There are 13 residues in the CDR3. For the CDR3, the DNA is TGCGCCAGCAGCTTGGTGGGCGCCGGGGAGCTGTTTTTT. This gives the protein CASSLVGAGELFF.

The CDR3 sequence: CASSLALLYNEQFF. The CDR3 DNA follows: TGCGCCAGCAGCTTGGCCTTACTATACAATGAGCAGTTCTTC. The chain carries TRBV5-1 and TRBJ2-1; D not certain. CDR1 and CDR2 from the germline V gene are SGHRS and YFSETQ. The V gene lost 0 bases and the J gene lost 4 bases, with 8 bases spanning the gap. CDR3 length: 14 residues.

The V gene is TRBV7-9, the J gene TRBJ2-1, with a tentative D call TRBD2 (5 bases). V gave up 2 bases and J gave up 5 bases, with 10 bases separating them. This CDR3 spans 14 amino acids. Looked up from germline, CDR1 is SEHNR and CDR2 is FQNEAQ (reference sequence). In nucleotides, the CDR3 is TGTGCCAGCAGCTTACGGGATGACCACAATGAGCAGTTCTTC. Translating gives CASSLRDDHNEQFF.

The CDR3 reads CASSLRTASPDNSPLHF. The CDR3 bases are TGTGCCAGCAGCCTCCGGACAGCGTCCCCAGACAATTCACCCCTCCACTTT. V usage is TRBV11-2 and J usage is TRBJ1-6; D is perhaps TRBD1 (6 bases). Germline V gene sequence: CDR1 SGHAT, CDR2 FQNNGV. The CDR3 spans 17 residues. V was clipped by 5 bases and J by 7 bases, with 21 bases between them.

V and J are TRBV19 and TRBJ1-2, with TRBD1 as a possible D gene (5 bases). The CDR3 consists of 13 residues. V was cut by 3 bases and J by 6 bases, with 11 bases left in between. Germline V gene data show CDR1 as LNHDA and CDR2 as SQIVND (reference sequence). The chain's CDR3 is CASSIQGGDGYTF. The DNA of the CDR3 is TGTGCCAGTAGTATCCAGGGAGGCGATGGCTACACCTTC.

The chain uses TRBV7-6 and TRBJ2-1, with 14 positions matching TRBD2. V was clipped by 5 bases and J by 9 bases; unmatched bases: 9. The CDR3 loop spans 16 amino acids. Germline V gives CDR1 SGHVS, CDR2 FNYEAQ. The CDR3 loop is CASSPGLAGGPFEQFF. CDR3 nucleotides: TGTGCCAGCAGCCCAGGACTAGCGGGGGGCCCTTTTGAGCAGTTCTTC. Based on the CDR3 plus reference TRBV7-6 and TRBJ2-1, the full variable domain is GAGVSQSPRYKVTKRGQDVALRCDPISGHVSLYWYRQALGQGPEFLTYFNYEAQQDKSGLPNDRFSAERPEGSISTLTIQRTEQRDSAMYRCASSPGLAGGPFEQFFGPGTRLTVL.

The J gene is TRBJ2-7, the V gene TRBV7-9; D ambiguous. V lost 7 bases and J lost 0, with 13 bases in between. The germline V gene has CDR1 SEHNR and CDR2 FQNEAQ (reference sequence). The CDR3 contains 14 residues. CDR3 DNA sequence: TGTGCCAGCACCGATCAGGCGAGCTCCTACGAGCAGTACTTC. Its translation is CASTDQASSYEQYF.

The rearrangement joins TRBV5-4 to TRBJ2-3; D possibly corresponds to TRBD1 (6 bases). The V gene lost 4 bases and the J gene lost 4 bases, with 13 bases spanning the gap. This CDR3 contains 14 residues. CDR1 is SGHNT and CDR2 is YYREEE in the germline V gene (reference sequence). This CDR3 is CASSNTGSADTQYF. In nucleotides, the CDR3 is TGTGCCAGCAGCAACACAGGGAGTGCAGATACGCAGTATTTT.

This chain joins TRBV9 and TRBJ1-6; D unresolved. V lost 4 bases and J lost 1, with 12 bases in between. Germline CDR1 is SGDLS and CDR2 is YYNGEE. The CDR3 has 16 amino acids. The CDR3 nucleotides are TGTGCCAGCAGCCCCAACTCGCTGTCCTATAATTCACCCCTCCACTTT. It is translated as CASSPNSLSYNSPLHF. The complete variable domain, with remaining parts taken from reference TRBV9 and TRBJ1-6, reads DSGVTQTPKHLITATGQRVTLRCSPRSGDLSVYWYQQSLDQGLQFLIQYYNGEERAKGNILERFSAQQFPDLHSELNLSSLELGDSALYFCASSPNSLSYNSPLHFGNGTRLTVT.

The chain employs TRBV10-2 and TRBJ1-5, with D perhaps TRBD1 (5 bases). This CDR3 contains 13 residues. V lost 8 bases and J lost 0, with 8 bases in between. Germline V CDR1 and CDR2: WSHSY, SAAADI. The CDR3 is CASGGVSNQPQHF. DNA for the CDR3: TGCGCCAGCGGGGGGGTTAGCAATCAGCCCCAGCATTTT.

This chain uses TRBV7-9 with TRBJ1-1, with no clear D. CDR3 length: 12 residues. Germline values: CDR1 SEHNR, CDR2 FQNEAQ (reference sequence). Trimming took off 1 base at V and 7 bases at J, with 7 bases between the two ends. CDR3 protein: CASSLVEFEAFF. For the CDR3, the DNA is TGTGCCAGCAGCTTAGTGGAGTTTGAAGCTTTCTTT. The whole variable domain, filled in from reference TRBV7-9 and TRBJ1-1, reads DTGVSQNPRHKITKRGQNVTFRCDPISEHNRLYWYRQTLGQGPEFLTYFQNEAQLEKSRLLSDRFSAERPKGSFSTLEIQRTEQGDSAMYLCASSLVEFEAFFGQGTRLTVV.

The CDR3: CASSEGGSGVYNEQFF. CDR3 DNA: TGTGCCAGCAGTGAAGGAGGTAGCGGGGTCTACAATGAGCAGTTCTTC. The chain joins TRBV6-1 to TRBJ2-1, with 8 bases fitting TRBD2. With 1 base clipped from V and 3 bases from J, the junction kept 5 bases outside the gene matches. Germline V lookup: CDR1 MNHNS, CDR2 SASEGT. The CDR3 is 16 amino acids.

The chain combines TRBV7-9 with TRBJ1-2; no clear D. In germline, CDR1 is SEHNR, CDR2 FQNEAQ (reference sequence). The germline V and J ends were trimmed by 3 bases and 3 bases, with 17 bases remaining between them. This CDR3 region has 16 residues. The CDR3 here is CASSFPDLVRHYGYTF. CDR3 DNA: TGTGCCAGCAGCTTTCCGGATCTTGTCAGGCACTATGGCTACACCTTC.

This clone was recorded a few times. The chain carries TRBV5-1 and TRBJ2-2; D unresolved. V was shortened by 1 base and J by 3 bases, with 4 bases between the two germline ends. CDR1 SGHRS and CDR2 YFSETQ come from the germline V gene. CDR3 length: 13 amino acids. CDR3 region: CASSLTDTGELFF. The CDR3, as DNA: TGCGCCAGCAGCTTGACGGACACCGGGGAGCTGTTTTTT.

This clone was counted between two and nine times. J is TRBJ1-2 and V is TRBV7-9; 8 bases align to TRBD1. The V segment lost 5 bases and the J segment 2 bases; nucleotides outside the gene matches: 4. CDR3 length: 14 amino acids. Germline CDR1 SEHNR, CDR2 FQNEAQ (reference sequence). The CDR3 nucleotides are TGTGCCAGCAGCCCGACAGGGGAAAACTATGGCTACACCTTC. This codes for CASSPTGENYGYTF. The full variable domain, rest sourced from reference TRBV7-9 and TRBJ1-2, is DTGVSQNPRHKITKRGQNVTFRCDPISEHNRLYWYRQTLGQGPEFLTYFQNEAQLEKSRLLSDRFSAERPKGSFSTLEIQRTEQGDSAMYLCASSPTGENYGYTFGSGTRLTVV.

This chain connects TRBV11-2 to TRBJ2-2; no reliable D call. The CDR3 contains 16 residues. Per the germline V gene, CDR1 is SGHAT and CDR2 is FQNNGV. Between the trimmed V and J ends, which lost 1 base and 0 bases, there was a span of 9 bases. The CDR3 DNA sequence: TGTGCCAGCAGCTTAGGATCTGGGCCGAACACCGGGGAGCTGTTTTTT. Translation: CASSLGSGPNTGELFF.

The V and J genes are TRBV5-3 and TRBJ2-7, with a tentative D call TRBD1 (5 bases). TRBV5-3 is recorded as an ORF, its role being uncertain. Trimming shortened V by 4 bases and J by 5 bases, and 13 bases separated the two germline ends. This CDR3 has 13 amino acids. The CDR3 nucleotides are TGTGCCAGAAGCCCCGTTAGGGGCCACGAGCAGTACTTC. Protein product: CARSPVRGHEQYF.

This chain uses TRBV19 with TRBJ2-3; D remains unclear. Germline CDR1 LNHDA, CDR2 SQIVND (reference sequence). Trimming pared 3 bases from V and 6 bases from J, leaving 7 bases between. The CDR3 runs to 12 residues. CDR3 in DNA: TGTGCCAGTAGTATTCTCGGGGATACGCAGTATTTT. Translated, it gives CASSILGDTQYF.

This chain connects TRBV5-1 to TRBJ1-5; D may be TRBD1 (5 bases). This CDR3 is 14 amino acids long. Per the germline V gene, CDR1 is SGHRS and CDR2 is YFSETQ. V lost 4 bases, J lost 0 bases, and 8 bases lay in between. The CDR3 is CASSPTDSNQPQHF. CDR3 nucleotides: TGCGCCAGCAGCCCGACAGATAGCAATCAGCCCCAGCATTTT.

The rearrangement joins TRBV19 to TRBJ2-3; D gene unclear. CDR1 is LNHDA and CDR2 is SQIVND in the germline V gene (reference sequence). This CDR3 spans 14 amino acids. V gave up 5 bases and J gave up 5 bases, with 14 bases separating them. CDR3 sequence (DNA): TGTGCCAGTAGTTCATTTACGCGTGAAGATACGCAGTATTTT. This gives the protein CASSSFTREDTQYF.

The CDR3 protein is CASSPQDRVYAEAFF. CDR3 nucleotide sequence: TGTGCCAGCTCACCACAGGACAGGGTCTACGCTGAAGCTTTCTTT. The rearrangement joins TRBV18 to TRBJ1-1; TRBD1 matches at 8 bases. CDR1 and CDR2 (germline): KGHSH, LQKENI. This CDR3 has 15 amino acids. The J segment lost 6 bases and the V segment lost 1 base, leaving 7 bases of the junction unmatched. The whole variable domain, remainder taken from reference TRBV18 and TRBJ1-1, is NAGVMQNPRHLVRRRGQEARLRCSPMKGHSHVYWYRQLPEEGLKFMVYLQKENIIDESGMPKERFSAEFPKEGPSILRIQQVVRGDSAAYFCASSPQDRVYAEAFFGQGTRLTVV.